The 17 T cell receptor beta chains listed next were all sequenced from one sample in a study of blood T cell repertoires in COVID-19. TCRdb's copy holds only in-frame clones and misses some; the assay was immunoSEQ multiplex PCR. The data contain hundreds of thousands of clones, 86% of them seen just once; the ten biggest clones take up 13%. The sequencing sample was made of peripheral blood. These receptor sequences come from a woman aged 70-85 years with COVID-19, enrolled during active disease.

The chain recombines TRBV5-8 with TRBJ1-1; D might be TRBD1 (5 bases). This CDR3 is 16 amino acids long. The ends were cut back, 4 bases at V and 0 bases at J, with 16 bases in the middle. CDR1 and CDR2 from the germline V gene are SGHTS and YDEGEE. The CDR3 coding sequence is TGTGCCAGCAGCGACAGTTGGGCGCTGGTGAACACTGAAGCTTTCTTT. Its protein is CASSDSWALVNTEAFF.

The chain combines TRBV4-3 with TRBJ2-7, with a weak D call TRBD1 (6 bases). V was trimmed by 1 base and J by 5 bases, leaving 15 bases between them. Germline V gene lookup returns CDR1 LGHNA and CDR2 YSLEER. The CDR3 totals 15 residues. The CDR3 spells CASSQAPGDGDEQYF. The DNA of the CDR3 is TGCGCCAGCAGCCAAGCCCCAGGGGACGGGGACGAGCAGTACTTC.

This chain links TRBV28 with TRBJ1-5; D is possibly TRBD1 (5 bases). CDR1 and CDR2 (germline): MDHEN, SYDVKM. The CDR3 has 15 residues. V was pared by 8 bases and J by 6 bases, with 20 bases between. CDR3 sequence: CASDRGVEEGQPQHF. The CDR3 DNA reads TGTGCCAGCGATCGGGGGGTAGAAGAAGGTCAGCCCCAGCATTTT.

The V and J genes are TRBV28 and TRBJ1-1; possibly TRBD1 for D (6 bases). This CDR3 spans 16 amino acids. The V gene lost 7 bases and the J gene lost 6 bases, with 24 bases spanning the gap. In germline, CDR1 is MDHEN, CDR2 SYDVKM. In DNA, the CDR3 is TGTGCCAGCACCACCAAAGGTGGGGGCCCCGTGGCTGAAGCTTTCTTT. Amino acids: CASTTKGGGPVAEAFF.

This chain uses TRBV3-1 (or the pseudogene TRBV3-2) with TRBJ1-2; 8 nucleotides align to TRBD1. V was pared by 4 bases and J by 0 bases, with 4 bases of the junction left unmatched. The CDR3 has 15 amino acids. Germline CDR1 LGHDT, CDR2 YNNKEL (reference sequence). The CDR3 region has the DNA TGTGCCAGCAGCCGAGGACAGGGAGCTAACTATGGCTACACCTTC. It encodes CASSRGQGANYGYTF.

The chain uses TRBV5-4 and TRBJ1-1; 8 bases map to TRBD1. Losses at the gene ends were 5 bases for V and 1 base for J; bases not matched to a gene: 7. The germline V gene has CDR1 SGHNT and CDR2 YYREEE (reference sequence). The CDR3 totals 15 residues. The DNA of the CDR3 is TGTGCCAGCAGTCGGACAGGGAAAGGGAACACTGAAGCTTTCTTT. This gives the protein CASSRTGKGNTEAFF.

The rearrangement joins TRBV7-2 to TRBJ2-7, with TRBD2 matching 13 bases. Per the germline V gene, CDR1 is SGHTA and CDR2 is FQGNSA. V shed 5 bases and J 1 base; nucleotides not matched to a gene: 5. CDR3 length: 16 amino acids. As DNA, the CDR3 is TGTGCCAGCAGCCTGACTAGCGGGGGGCTTTCCTACGAGCAGTACTTC. Protein sequence: CASSLTSGGLSYEQYF.

V gene TRBV9 combines with J gene TRBJ2-2; 7 nucleotides align to TRBD1. CDR3 size: 15 residues. From germline, CDR1 is SGDLS and CDR2 YYNGEE. After removal of 2 bases from V and 0 bases from J, the junction contained 1 base not matched to a gene. CDR3 nucleotide sequence: TGTGCCAGCAGCGTGCAGGGGGCGAACACCGGGGAGCTGTTTTTT. Protein sequence: CASSVQGANTGELFF.

The CDR3 sequence is CSVHTGGVNTEAFF. The CDR3 DNA sequence: TGCAGCGTTCATACGGGGGGGGTAAACACTGAAGCTTTCTTT. This rearrangement joins TRBV29-1 to TRBJ1-1; D perhaps matches TRBD1 (5 bases). From germline, CDR1 is SQVTM and CDR2 ANQGSEA. V lost 5 bases and J lost 2, with 15 bases in between. This CDR3 has 14 amino acids.

The V and J genes are TRBV3-1 (or the pseudogene TRBV3-2) and TRBJ1-2, with TRBD1 matching over 9 bases. Germline V gene sequence: CDR1 LGHDT, CDR2 YNNKEL (reference sequence). J lost 8 bases, V lost 2 bases, and 12 bases had no gene match. CDR3 length: 16 residues. CDR3 DNA: TGTGCCAGCAGCCAAAGGGGTGGACAGGGGCCAAACGGCTACACCTTC. This sequence encodes CASSQRGGQGPNGYTF.

The V gene is TRBV13, the J gene TRBJ2-5, with 8 bases aligning to TRBD2. Germline trimming cut 4 bases from V and 4 bases from J; bases unmatched to any gene: 5. Germline-derived CDR1 and CDR2 are PRHDT and FYEKMQ (reference sequence). This CDR3 contains 14 residues. The chain's CDR3 is CASSSPGLVETQYF. The CDR3 bases are TGTGCCAGCAGCTCTCCGGGACTAGTAGAGACCCAGTACTTC.

DNA for the CDR3: TGCGCCAGCAGCTCCCTAGGACGGGGGAACACTGAAGCTTTCTTT. Amino acids: CASSSLGRGNTEAFF. The rearrangement uses TRBV5-1 and TRBJ1-1; unclear D gene. Germline V gene sequence: CDR1 SGHRS, CDR2 YFSETQ. The CDR3 length is 15 residues. V was pared by 3 bases and J by 1 base, with 13 bases between.

V usage is TRBV4-1 and J usage is TRBJ2-3, with D tentatively TRBD2 (7 bases). CDR1 is MGHRA, CDR2 YSYEKL, per germline. Trimming removed 7 bases from V and 0 bases from J, with 20 bases in between. The CDR3 runs to 17 residues. CDR3 DNA sequence: TGCGCCAGCACCCCGCTGGGCGGGGGCCTTAGCACAGATACGCAGTATTTT. Amino acid sequence: CASTPLGGGLSTDTQYF.

The chain links TRBV18 to TRBJ1-2; the D is unclear. V dropped 0 bases and J dropped 10 bases, with 12 bases sitting between them. This CDR3 comprises 13 residues. Germline-derived CDR1 and CDR2 are KGHSH and LQKENI. The CDR3, as DNA: TGTGCCAGCTCACCACCGTCATACCCGGTCTACACCTTC. The encoded protein is CASSPPSYPVYTF.

This chain joins TRBV19 and TRBJ2-7, with no clear D. The length of the CDR3 is 13 residues. Germline assignment: CDR1 LNHDA and CDR2 SQIVND (reference sequence). Trimming cost V 7 bases and J 0 bases, with 10 bases left between them. The DNA for the CDR3 is TGTGCCAGTACGCAGGCGCCCTCCTACGAGCAGTACTTC. Protein sequence: CASTQAPSYEQYF.

The chain links TRBV28 to TRBJ2-2, with 13 bases lining up with TRBD2. Looked up from germline, CDR1 is MDHEN and CDR2 is SYDVKM. V lost 4 bases and J lost 5; bases outside the gene matches: 7. The CDR3 sequence is 17 residues long. The CDR3 sequence: CASSSYWTSGGTGELFF. CDR3 bases: TGTGCCAGCAGTTCTTATTGGACTAGCGGGGGTACCGGGGAGCTGTTTTTT.

V usage is TRBV6-4 and J usage is TRBJ1-1; the D gene is possibly TRBD1 (5 bases). The CDR3 sequence is 13 residues long. Trimming removed 4 bases at V and 1 base at J, with 7 bases between. From germline, CDR1 is MRHNA and CDR2 SNTAGT. CDR3 in DNA: TGTGCCAGCAGTGTGACAGCGAACACTGAAGCTTTCTTT. As protein: CASSVTANTEAFF.